This T cell receptor (beta chain) was recorded in a study of T cells in Graves' hyperthyroidism and ophthalmopathy. Whole-study results and caveats: Among thyroid clonotypes expanded above 0.001, most also appeared in blood.

The CDR3 covers 15 residues. Germline-derived CDR1 and CDR2 are KGHSH and LQKENI. Germline trimming cut 3 bases from V and 2 bases from J; bases unmatched to any gene: 6. In this sample, this clonotype turned up many times. What it binds is unknown. Amplified TCR beta CDR3 regions derived from RNA transcripts. The HTBI primer set drove a first-round RT-PCR of the TCR CDR3. TCRdb used MiXCR to reprocess the multiplex PCR reads, holding one entry per CDR3 protein. The sample holds under 350,000 distinct CDR3 sequences, less than 30% seen once. The chain uses TRBV18 and TRBJ2-5, with 7 bases identical to TRBD2. The clonotype originates from a man between 35 and 55 years old with Graves' hyperthyroidism that later progressed to Graves' ophthalmopathy. What was sequenced was blood. CDR3 amino acids: CASSPVSSGQETQYF. The CDR3 DNA reads as TGTGCCAGCTCACCGGTGTCTAGCGGTCAAGAGACCCAGTACTTC.